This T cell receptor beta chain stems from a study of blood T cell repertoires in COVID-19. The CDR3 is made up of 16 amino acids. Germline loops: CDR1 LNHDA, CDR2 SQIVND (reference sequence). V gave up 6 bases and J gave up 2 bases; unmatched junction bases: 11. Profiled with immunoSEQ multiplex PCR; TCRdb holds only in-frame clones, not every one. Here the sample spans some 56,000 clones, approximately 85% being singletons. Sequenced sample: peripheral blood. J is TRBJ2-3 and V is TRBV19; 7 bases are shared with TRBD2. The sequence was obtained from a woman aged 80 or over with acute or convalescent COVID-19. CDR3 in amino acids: CASRLERGQATDTQYF. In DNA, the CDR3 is TGTGCCAGTAGACTCGAGCGGGGCCAGGCCACAGATACGCAGTATTTT.